The 17 T cell receptor beta chains in this list originate from one sample, sequenced in a study of Graves' ophthalmopathy and Graves' hyperthyroidism. Amplification from RNA transcripts yielded the TCR beta CDR3 regions. Scientists carried out first-round RT-PCR using HTBI primers and then a second-round multiplex PCR. TCRdb ran MiXCR on the multiplex PCR reads and lists one entry per CDR3 protein. The sample has some 750,000 distinct CDR3 sequences; 35% to 50% are singletons. Sequencing was performed on peripheral blood. These receptors were taken from an adult man with Graves' ophthalmopathy.

The chain joins TRBV2 to TRBJ1-4, with D perhaps matching TRBD1 (5 bases). V was trimmed by 2 bases and J by 7 bases, leaving 14 bases between them. There are 15 residues in the CDR3. Germline V CDR1 and CDR2: SNHLY, FYNNEI. The CDR3 DNA sequence: TGTGCCAGCAGTGAACTCAGGGTCGTGGGTGAAAAACTGTTTTTT. Translation gives CASSELRVVGEKLFF.

The chain uses TRBV20-1 and TRBJ2-7; 12 bases line up with TRBD2. Germline V gives CDR1 DFQATT, CDR2 SNEGSKA (reference sequence). The CDR3 sequence is 16 residues long. With V trimmed by 0 bases and J by 8 bases, 11 bases remained unmatched. This chain's CDR3 is CSARDPWTSGDTKQYF. As DNA, the CDR3 is TGCAGTGCTAGAGACCCTTGGACTAGCGGGGATACTAAGCAGTACTTC.

At least ten counts were recorded for this clonotype. The chain couples TRBV10-3 to TRBJ1-2, with 10 bases matching TRBD1. This CDR3 is 16 amino acids long. The germline V gene has CDR1 ENHRY and CDR2 SYGVKD. The V gene end was trimmed by 5 bases and the J gene end by 3 bases; junction bases not matched to a gene: 9. The CDR3 nucleotides are TGTGCCATCAGTTTATCGGGACAGGGGTCCTACTATGGCTACACCTTC. Amino acids: CAISLSGQGSYYGYTF.

In this sample, this clonotype turned up once. This chain links TRBV15 with TRBJ1-1; tentative D call: TRBD1 (5 bases). Germline CDR1 reads LNHNV; CDR2 reads YYDKDF (reference sequence). V lost 5 bases to trimming and J lost 1 base, with 14 bases between them. The CDR3 is 15 amino acids. CDR3 region: CATSAGDRPNTEAFF. CDR3 in DNA: TGTGCCACCAGCGCAGGTGACAGACCGAACACTGAAGCTTTCTTT.

The gene calls are TRBV7-9 and TRBJ1-5; D is ambiguous. The CDR3 runs 17 residues. Trimming stripped 5 bases from V and 5 bases from J, with 22 bases between. CDR1 is SEHNR, CDR2 FQNEAQ, per germline (reference sequence). The CDR3 nucleotides are TGTGCCAGCAGCCAAGATTATCAGTTGGGGATTGATCAGCCCCAGCATTTT. It specifies CASSQDYQLGIDQPQHF. Combining the CDR3 with reference TRBV7-9 and TRBJ1-5 gives the whole variable domain DTGVSQNPRHKITKRGQNVTFRCDPISEHNRLYWYRQTLGQGPEFLTYFQNEAQLEKSRLLSDRFSAERPKGSFSTLEIQRTEQGDSAMYLCASSQDYQLGIDQPQHFGDGTRLSIL.

This rearrangement joins TRBV14 to TRBJ1-1, with TRBD1 identical over 7 bases. V lost 4 bases, J lost 8 bases, and 4 bases stayed unmatched. This CDR3 is 12 amino acids long. Germline V CDR1 and CDR2: SGHDN, FVKESK. The CDR3 loop is CASSPGGLEAFF. The CDR3 DNA follows: TGTGCCAGCAGCCCAGGGGGGTTAGAAGCTTTCTTT.

This clonotype occurred a few times. This rearrangement joins TRBV29-1 to TRBJ2-3, with 7 bases that match TRBD1. Per the germline V gene, CDR1 is SQVTM and CDR2 is ANQGSEA. The CDR3 is 14 amino acids. J was trimmed by 3 bases and V by 3 bases; bases with no gene match: 6. CDR3 amino acids: CSVDPDRATDTQYF. CDR3 coding DNA: TGCAGCGTTGACCCAGACAGGGCAACAGATACGCAGTATTTT.

As concerns this clonotype: One end of the junction does not line up with germline, which may come from a read error. V gene TRBV20-1 combines with J gene TRBJ2-7, with D tentatively TRBD1 (5 bases). Germline lookup yields CDR1 DFQATT and CDR2 SNEGSKA (reference sequence). CDR3 length: 15 amino acids. The CDR3 nucleotides read TGCAGTGCTGGAGACAAAACTGGGGCCGAACACGAGCAGTACTTC. Protein product: CSAGDKTGAEHEQYF.

This clonotype was picked up many times. The chain is built from TRBV24-1 and TRBJ1-5, with D tentatively TRBD1 (6 bases). Per the germline V gene, CDR1 is KGHDR and CDR2 is SFDVKD. Deletions cut 11 bases from V and 6 bases from J, with 16 bases between. The CDR3 has 13 amino acids. CDR3 sequence (DNA): TGTGCCAGCAGGCCACAGGGAGGTCAGCCCCAGCATTTT. This codes for CASRPQGGQPQHF.

The V and J genes are TRBV30 and TRBJ1-4; D call uncertain. The germline V gene has CDR1 GTSNPN and CDR2 SVGIG (reference sequence). Trimming removed 1 base from V and 6 bases from J, with 9 bases in between. The CDR3 runs 13 residues. CDR3 protein: CAWSGRLHEKLFF. DNA of the CDR3: TGTGCCTGGAGTGGGAGGTTGCATGAAAAACTGTTTTTT.

This clonotype occurred many times. This sequence joins TRBV29-1 and TRBJ2-5, with 11 bases that match TRBD2. V was pared by 6 bases and J by 3 bases, with 6 bases of the junction left unmatched. CDR3 length equals 14 residues. Germline CDR1 SQVTM, CDR2 ANQGSEA. CDR3 sequence reads: CSVGLAEGEETQYF. CDR3 DNA: TGCAGCGTGGGACTAGCGGAGGGGGAAGAGACCCAGTACTTC.

This clonotype has ten or more counts. CDR3 protein: CSVEQGGGTQYF. The CDR3 DNA reads as TGCAGCGTAGAACAGGGAGGTGGGACCCAGTACTTC. The gene calls are TRBV29-1 and TRBJ2-5, with D possibly called TRBD1 or TRBD2 (6 bases each). The CDR3 contains 12 residues. CDR1 SQVTM and CDR2 ANQGSEA come from the germline V gene. Trimming removed 6 bases at V and 7 bases at J, with 15 bases between.

This clonotype was counted a few times. This chain joins TRBV5-1 and TRBJ2-2, with TRBD2 matching 9 bases. The CDR3 sequence is 15 residues long. Germline V gives CDR1 SGHRS, CDR2 YFSETQ. V was pared by 3 bases and J by 1 base, with 1 base of the junction left unmatched. CDR3 sequence reads: CASSSSGVNTGELFF. CDR3 bases: TGCGCCAGCAGCTCTAGCGGGGTGAACACCGGGGAGCTGTTTTTT.

Concerning this clonotype: One end of the junction varies from germline; a read error may be responsible. The CDR3, as DNA: TGTGCCAGCAGTTTCCGACAGGCAAGCAATCCGCCCCAGCATTTT. The encoded protein is CASSFRQASNPPQHF. The chain joins TRBV24-1 to TRBJ1-5, with a weak D call TRBD1 (6 bases). The length of the CDR3 is 15 residues. Germline V gives CDR1 KGHDR, CDR2 SFDVKD.

The rearrangement uses TRBV19 and TRBJ2-5, with 7 positions matching TRBD2. The CDR3 sequence is 16 residues long. Germline-derived CDR1 and CDR2 are LNHDA and SQIVND (reference sequence). J gave up 0 bases and V 0 bases, and 4 bases lay outside the gene matches. CDR3 sequence reads: CASSIDLAANQETQYF. Written as DNA, the CDR3 is TGTGCCAGTAGTATAGATCTAGCGGCGAACCAAGAGACCCAGTACTTC.

A few counts support this clonotype. This rearrangement joins TRBV28 to TRBJ1-2; D remains ambiguous. The length of the CDR3 is 13 residues. Trimming removed 8 bases at V and 6 bases at J, with 16 bases between. Germline CDR1 and CDR2: MDHEN and SYDVKM. In DNA form, the CDR3 reads TGTGCCAGCCTAAGTTTTGGGGTCAATGGCTACACCTTC. It yields the protein CASLSFGVNGYTF.

V and J are TRBV7-2 and TRBJ2-5; D might be TRBD2 (6 bases). Per the germline V gene, CDR1 is SGHTA and CDR2 is FQGNSA. The V gene lost 5 bases and the J gene lost 9 bases, with 19 bases spanning the gap. The CDR3 spans 14 residues. The CDR3 region has the DNA TGTGCCAGCAGCCTAGGGACTCAGGGTTCGGCCCAGTACTTC. Its translation is CASSLGTQGSAQYF.